These T cell receptor beta chains were read from a single sample in a study of blood T cell repertoires in COVID-19. Here immunoSEQ multiplex PCR was the method, and the copy in TCRdb shows in-frame clones only, minus some. The data contain approximately 250,000 clones, approximately 84% of them singletons. Sequenced input: peripheral blood. These receptors were taken from a human donor in a cohort sampled during active COVID-19. Both conserved end residues are part of each CDR3. The order of the fields is V gene, J gene, CDR3 protein.

TRBV5-4,TRBJ2-7,CASSYNRGTNYEQYF
TRBV12-3/TRBV12-4,TRBJ1-2,CASSHPGYAF
TRBV6-5,TRBJ1-5,CATNARDTYQPQHF
TRBV21-1,TRBJ1-5,CASSKALSNQPQHF
TRBV6-6,TRBJ1-2,CASSLGPQHNYGYTF
TRBV7-9,TRBJ1-1,CASSLGRQGAMNTEAFF
TRBV28,TRBJ2-7,CASSSGPPGLAGGEQYF
TRBV6-1,TRBJ2-2,CASSEGTPNTGELFF
TRBV19,TRBJ1-4,CASSMTGTNEKLFF
TRBV3-1/TRBV3-2,TRBJ2-2,CASSQSSGSGTGELFF
TRBV24-1,TRBJ1-6,CATSDWTTGAYNSPLHF
TRBV7-9,TRBJ2-2,CASSRGTENTGELFF
TRBV5-1,TRBJ2-5,CASSLVPQGENNQYF
TRBV19,TRBJ2-7,CASSAVGQGLYEQYF
TRBV29-1,TRBJ1-1,CSADRGLNTEAFF
TRBV5-1,TRBJ2-7,CASKGLAGARYEQYF
TRBV7-8,TRBJ2-5,CASSFTEVETQYF
TRBV2,TRBJ2-5,CASSASGPTPQETQYF
TRBV28,TRBJ2-1,CASSYLDTLGSYNEQFF
TRBV10-1,TRBJ2-1,CASSDSASGLYNEQFF
TRBV19,TRBJ2-4,CASSMVVFGKNIQYF
TRBV6-5,TRBJ2-3,CASSYFSGGASDTQYF
TRBV29-1,TRBJ1-1,CSATERRSDMNTEAFF
TRBV3-1/TRBV3-2,TRBJ2-7,CASSRSGIYSEQYF
TRBV6-5,TRBJ2-7,CASSRYRLIYEQYF
TRBV19,TRBJ1-2,CASSPIAGQGRYGYTF
TRBV27,TRBJ2-7,CASSLYGAYEQYF
TRBV4-2,TRBJ2-5,CASSQDLLTGGYQETQYF
TRBV12-3/TRBV12-4,TRBJ2-5,CASSSREETQYF
TRBV4-3,TRBJ2-7,CASSQVAGANYEQYF
TRBV28,TRBJ2-7,CASSLFGQGGSSYEQYF
TRBV5-1,TRBJ2-3,CASSLAASGGHRSPDTQYF
TRBV14,TRBJ2-4,CASSQEAGRGNIQYF
TRBV5-6,TRBJ2-1,CASTGTSGVNEQFF
TRBV19,TRBJ2-2,CASRQTGMANTGELFF
TRBV10-3,TRBJ2-7,CAISRQGAYEQYF
TRBV5-1,TRBJ2-3,CASSFTGLFTDTQYF
TRBV4-1,TRBJ2-2,CASSRRLGELFF
TRBV5-1,TRBJ1-2,CASSLAADRGYGYTF
TRBV2,TRBJ2-7,CASRRQGTGYEQYF
TRBV27,TRBJ1-3,CASRSTGAGNTIYF
TRBV28,TRBJ2-3,CASSLWSVGGGDASTDTQYF
TRBV15,TRBJ1-1,CATSRTGVYMNTEAFF
TRBV6-6,TRBJ2-3,CASSRYLGLAGDTQYF
TRBV18,TRBJ1-5,CASSVTGGDQPQHF
TRBV9,TRBJ1-3,CASSTRVSGNTIYF
TRBV19,TRBJ2-1,CASSITLIYNEQFF
TRBV10-3,TRBJ2-2,CAISAGAGAGGTGELFF
TRBV5-6,TRBJ2-7,CASSFSGTGKYEQYF
TRBV5-1,TRBJ1-4,CASRSGAGREKLFF
TRBV5-1,TRBJ1-2,CASSPSPANYGYTF
TRBV6-2/TRBV6-3,TRBJ1-5,CASSKPPGAGNQPQHF
TRBV10-3,TRBJ2-2,CAISVTSGRKTGELFF
TRBV12-3/TRBV12-4,TRBJ1-3,CASSLLSNTIYF
TRBV7-2,TRBJ2-7,CASSLDPYEQYF
TRBV6-5,TRBJ2-7,CATADRGHSYEQYF
TRBV11-2,TRBJ2-7,CASSLGGRDDEQYF
TRBV9,TRBJ1-3,CASSVLSGQGPGNTIYF
TRBV28,TRBJ1-5,CASSLPGGNQPQHF
TRBV7-2,TRBJ2-7,CASSPRTGGYEQYF